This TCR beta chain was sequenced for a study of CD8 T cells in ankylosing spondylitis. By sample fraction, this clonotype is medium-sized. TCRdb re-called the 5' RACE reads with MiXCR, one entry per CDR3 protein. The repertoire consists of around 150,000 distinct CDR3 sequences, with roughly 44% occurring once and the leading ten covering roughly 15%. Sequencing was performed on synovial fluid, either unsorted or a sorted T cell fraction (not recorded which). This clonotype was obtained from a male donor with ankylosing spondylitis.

CDR3 DNA sequence: TGTGCCAGCAGTGAACTAGCGGGCTCCTACAATGAGCAGTTCTTC. The encoded protein is CASSELAGSYNEQFF. This sequence joins TRBV6-1 and TRBJ2-1; 8 bases line up with TRBD2. Germline V lookup: CDR1 MNHNS, CDR2 SASEGT. The J segment lost 0 bases and the V segment lost 2 bases, leaving 0 bases of the junction unmatched. The CDR3 has 15 residues.